Listed below are T cell receptor beta chains from one sample, sequenced in a study of blood T cell repertoires in COVID-19. TCRdb's copy holds only in-frame clones and misses some; the assay was immunoSEQ multiplex PCR. The sample yields 250,000 to 300,000 clones, around 81% seen once. Sequencing was done on a sample of peripheral blood. All receptors come from a woman aged 55-70 years with active or convalescent COVID-19. Each CDR3 is given with its conserved first and last residue. A D gene is named only where the DNA matches it firmly. Size tells how often a clone was seen (once, few, many) or the class of an expanded clone, and some rows leave it out.

>.|TRBV12-5|TRBJ1-1|.
TGTGCTAGTGGTGACCCAGGGGTGAACACTGAAGCTTTCTTT
CASGDPGVNTEAFF
>.|TRBV6-2/TRBV6-3|TRBJ2-2|.
TGTGCCAGCAGTCAACAAATTAACACCGGGGAGCTGTTTTTT
CASSQQINTGELFF
>.|TRBV12-3/TRBV12-4|TRBJ2-2|.
TGTGCCAGCAGTCCCTTTCCCGGGGAGCTGTTTTTT
CASSPFPGELFF
>.|TRBV10-1|TRBJ1-1|TRBD1
TGCGCCAGCAGTGATCGACAGGGCCTGAACACTGAAGCTTTCTTT
CASSDRQGLNTEAFF
>.|TRBV7-3|TRBJ1-2|TRBD1
TGTGCCAGCAGCTCCCAGGGACAGCACTATGGCTACACCTTC
CASSSQGQHYGYTF
>.|TRBV7-6|TRBJ1-1|.
TGTGCCAGCAGCTTAGAAACTGACACTGAAGCTTTCTTT
CASSLETDTEAFF
>.|TRBV15|TRBJ2-7|TRBD2
TGTGCCACCAGCAGAGATATGGGGACTAGCCTAAGGGCGAGTGGGCAGTACTTC
CATSRDMGTSLRASGQYF
>once|TRBV4-2|TRBJ1-2|TRBD1
TGTGCCAGCAGCCAAGCCGCCCTGGGACAGGGGGGAAACTATGGCTACACCTTC
CASSQAALGQGGNYGYTF
>.|TRBV11-2|TRBJ1-2|TRBD1
TGTGCCAGCAGCCCCCAAGGGGGCGAAGGCTACACCTTC
CASSPQGGEGYTF
>few|TRBV7-9|TRBJ1-4|.
TGTGCCAGCAGCTTAGACGGGGTTGTCTCTAATGAAAAACTGTTTTTT
CASSLDGVVSNEKLFF
>.|TRBV19|TRBJ2-7|TRBD2
TGTGCCAGTAGTCTTCAGCGGGGGTCCTACGAGCAGTACTTC
CASSLQRGSYEQYF
>few|TRBV29-1|TRBJ2-1|.
TGCAGCGCTGGGGACTTTTACAATGAGCAGTTCTTC
CSAGDFYNEQFF
>.|TRBV21-1|TRBJ1-4|.
TGTGCCAGCAACCAGGGTCCGGGAGCTAATGAAAAACTGTTTTTT
CASNQGPGANEKLFF
>.|TRBV14|TRBJ1-2|.
TGTGCCAGCAGCCAGCTTGAAGGACACGTCGATGGCTACACCTTC
CASSQLEGHVDGYTF
>.|TRBV19|TRBJ2-2|.
TGTGCCAGTAAAGGACAGAACACCGGGGAGCTGTTTTTT
CASKGQNTGELFF
>.|TRBV29-1|TRBJ1-3|.
TGCAGCGCTGGCTCAGGGGACGGAAACACCATATATTTT
CSAGSGDGNTIYF
>few|TRBV29-1|TRBJ1-2|.
TGCAGCGTTGGGGGGAGACAGGCTTCCTATGGCTACACCTTC
CSVGGRQASYGYTF
>.|TRBV10-1|TRBJ2-7|TRBD2
TGCGCCAGCAGTGAGTCTAAGGGGCCCCCGGGACTACCTTCCTACGAGCAGTACTTC
CASSESKGPPGLPSYEQYF
>.|TRBV23-1|TRBJ1-2|TRBD1
TGCGCCAGCGGACAGGGCCCCTATGGCTACACCTTC
CASGQGPYGYTF
>.|TRBV2|TRBJ1-2|TRBD1
TGTGCCAGCAGTTCGGGACAGAACTATGGCTACACCTTC
CASSSGQNYGYTF
>.|TRBV10-3|TRBJ2-7|.
TGTGCCATCAGTGAGTGGGCAGGGAGGACCGCCTACGAGCAGTACTTC
CAISEWAGRTAYEQYF
>few|TRBV19|TRBJ1-2|TRBD1
TGTGCCAGTAGTCTGCGGACAGGGGTAAGGTATGGCTACACCTTC
CASSLRTGVRYGYTF
>.|TRBV11-3|TRBJ2-7|.
TGTGCCAGCAGCTTAGTAGTCGGGTACGAGCAGTACTTC
CASSLVVGYEQYF
>.|TRBV27|TRBJ1-2|TRBD1
TGTGCCAGCAGTAACAGGGGGCCTAACTATGGCTACACCTTC
CASSNRGPNYGYTF
>few|TRBV3-1/TRBV3-2|TRBJ2-7|TRBD2
TGTGCCAGCAGCCAGGGAGCGGGGCGCTCCTACGAGCAGTACTTC
CASSQGAGRSYEQYF
>.|TRBV5-1|TRBJ2-7|.
TGCGCCAGCAGGCCCATGGGGGCCCGTGATGAGCAGTACTTC
CASRPMGARDEQYF
>once|TRBV6-6|TRBJ2-1|TRBD1
TGTGCCAGCAGTTTGGCCCGACAGGGCCCCCACAATGAGCAGTTCTTC
CASSLARQGPHNEQFF
>few|TRBV9|TRBJ2-3|TRBD2
TGTGCCAGCAGCCCGGGGACTAGCGGGCGGGATCGCACAGATACGCAGTATTTT
CASSPGTSGRDRTDTQYF
>.|TRBV12-2|TRBJ1-1|.
TGTGCAAGTCGCACCGTGATTCGGGAGAACACTGAAGCTTTCTTT
CASRTVIRENTEAFF
>.|TRBV2|TRBJ2-7|TRBD2
TGTGCCAGCAGTGGGGCGGCGGGGGGTACCTACGAGCAGTACTTC
CASSGAAGGTYEQYF
>.|TRBV4-3|TRBJ1-2|TRBD1
TGCGCCAGCAGCCAAGCGACAGGGTGGTCCCACTATGGCTACACCTTC
CASSQATGWSHYGYTF
>.|TRBV2|TRBJ1-1|.
TGTGCCACCAGCGGGTTAGGCGCTGAAGCTTTCTTT
CATSGLGAEAFF
>.|TRBV9|TRBJ1-2|TRBD1
TGTGCCAGCAGCGTAGCCGGGACAGGTAGCTATGGCTACACCTTC
CASSVAGTGSYGYTF
>many|TRBV7-9|TRBJ1-5|.
TGTGCCAGCAGCACGACAGCCCCTAGAAGCAATCAGCCCCAGCATTTT
CASSTTAPRSNQPQHF
>.|TRBV12-3/TRBV12-4|TRBJ2-1|.
TGTGCCAGCAGTTTAGTTAGTACAGAGAGTCAGTTCTTC
CASSLVSTESQFF
>.|TRBV5-1|TRBJ1-1|.
TGCGCCAGCAGCTTGGAGGCAGGAACTAACACTGAAGCTTTCTTT
CASSLEAGTNTEAFF
>once|TRBV3-1/TRBV3-2|TRBJ1-6|TRBD1
TGTGCCAGCAGCCCCGGGACAGGGCCAAATTCACCCCTCCACTTT
CASSPGTGPNSPLHF
>.|TRBV7-9|TRBJ1-1|.
TGTGCCAGCAGCTCCAGCCGCGGTAGAGCCGATGCTTTCTTT
CASSSSRGRADAFF
>once|TRBV10-3|TRBJ2-7|TRBD2
TGTGCCATCAGGGCTCTAGCGGGGGGGCCCTACGAGCAGTACTTC
CAIRALAGGPYEQYF